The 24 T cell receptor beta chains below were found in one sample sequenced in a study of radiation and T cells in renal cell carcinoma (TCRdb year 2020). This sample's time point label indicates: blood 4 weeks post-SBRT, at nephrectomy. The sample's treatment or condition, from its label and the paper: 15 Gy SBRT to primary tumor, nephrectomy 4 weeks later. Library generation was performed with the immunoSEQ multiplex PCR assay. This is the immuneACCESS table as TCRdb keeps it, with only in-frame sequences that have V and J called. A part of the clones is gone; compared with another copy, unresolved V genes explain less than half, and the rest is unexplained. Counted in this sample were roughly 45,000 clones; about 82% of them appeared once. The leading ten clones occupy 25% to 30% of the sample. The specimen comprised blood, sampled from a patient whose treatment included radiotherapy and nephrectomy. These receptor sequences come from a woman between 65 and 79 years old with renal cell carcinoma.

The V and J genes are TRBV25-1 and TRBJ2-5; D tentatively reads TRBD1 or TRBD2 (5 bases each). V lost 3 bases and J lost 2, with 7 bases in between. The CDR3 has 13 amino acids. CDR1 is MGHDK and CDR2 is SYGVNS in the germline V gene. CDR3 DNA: TGTGCCAGCAGTGATTGGGGGCAAGAGACCCAGTACTTC. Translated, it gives CASSDWGQETQYF.

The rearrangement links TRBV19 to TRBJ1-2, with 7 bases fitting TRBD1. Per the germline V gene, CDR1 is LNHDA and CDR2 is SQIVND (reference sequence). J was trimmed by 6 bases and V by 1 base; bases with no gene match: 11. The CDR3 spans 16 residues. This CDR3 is CASSIGPGQEPNGYTF. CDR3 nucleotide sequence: TGTGCCAGTAGTATAGGACCAGGACAGGAGCCGAATGGCTACACCTTC.

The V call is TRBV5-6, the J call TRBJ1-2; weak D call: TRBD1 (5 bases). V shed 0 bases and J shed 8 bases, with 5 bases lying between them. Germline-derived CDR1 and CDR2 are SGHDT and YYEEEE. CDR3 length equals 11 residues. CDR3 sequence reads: CASSLGQGYTF. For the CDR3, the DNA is TGTGCCAGCAGCTTGGGACAGGGCTACACCTTC.

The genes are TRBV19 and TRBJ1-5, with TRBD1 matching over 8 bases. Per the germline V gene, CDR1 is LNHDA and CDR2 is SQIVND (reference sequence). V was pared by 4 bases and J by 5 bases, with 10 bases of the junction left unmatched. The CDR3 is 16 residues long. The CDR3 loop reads CASSTGQGQRYQPQHF. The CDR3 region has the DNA TGTGCCAGTAGTACCGGACAGGGACAGCGATATCAGCCCCAGCATTTT.

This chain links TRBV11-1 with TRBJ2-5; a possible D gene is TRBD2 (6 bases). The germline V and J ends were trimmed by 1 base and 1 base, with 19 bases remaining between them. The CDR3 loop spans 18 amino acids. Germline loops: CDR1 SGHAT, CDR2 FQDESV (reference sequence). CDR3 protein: CASSLVLGRRTTQETQYF. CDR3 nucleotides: TGTGCCAGCAGCTTAGTTCTAGGCCGCCGGACTACCCAAGAGACCCAGTACTTC. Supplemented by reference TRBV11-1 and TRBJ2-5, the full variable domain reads EAEVAQSPRYKITEKSQAVAFWCDPISGHATLYWYRQILGQGPELLVQFQDESVVDDSQLPKDRFSAERLKGVDSTLKIQPAELGDSAMYLCASSLVLGRRTTQETQYFGPGTRLLVL.

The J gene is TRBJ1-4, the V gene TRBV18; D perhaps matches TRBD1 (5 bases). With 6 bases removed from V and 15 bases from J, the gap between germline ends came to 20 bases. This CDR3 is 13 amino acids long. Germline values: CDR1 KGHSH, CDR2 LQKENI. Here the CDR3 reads CASSPGGDRPVFF. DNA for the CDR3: TGTGCCAGCTCCCCGGGGGGGGACCGACCGGTGTTTTTT. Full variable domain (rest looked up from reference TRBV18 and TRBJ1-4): NAGVMQNPRHLVRRRGQEARLRCSPMKGHSHVYWYRQLPEEGLKFMVYLQKENIIDESGMPKERFSAEFPKEGPSILRIQQVVRGDSAAYFCASSPGGDRPVFFGSGTQLSVL.

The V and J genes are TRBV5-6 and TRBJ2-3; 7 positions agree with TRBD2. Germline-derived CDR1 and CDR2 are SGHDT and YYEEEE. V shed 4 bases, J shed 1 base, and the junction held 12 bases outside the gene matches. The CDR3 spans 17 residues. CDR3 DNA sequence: TGTGCCAGCAGCGCACCTCCCGCTCGGGGGGGCACAGATACGCAGTATTTT. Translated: CASSAPPARGGTDTQYF.

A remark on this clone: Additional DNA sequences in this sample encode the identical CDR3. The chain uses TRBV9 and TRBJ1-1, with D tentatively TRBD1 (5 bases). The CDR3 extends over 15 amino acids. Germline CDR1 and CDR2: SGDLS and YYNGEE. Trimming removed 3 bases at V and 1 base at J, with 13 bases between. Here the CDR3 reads CASSAQGRSNTEAFF. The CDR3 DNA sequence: TGTGCCAGCAGCGCCCAGGGACGTTCGAACACTGAAGCTTTCTTT.

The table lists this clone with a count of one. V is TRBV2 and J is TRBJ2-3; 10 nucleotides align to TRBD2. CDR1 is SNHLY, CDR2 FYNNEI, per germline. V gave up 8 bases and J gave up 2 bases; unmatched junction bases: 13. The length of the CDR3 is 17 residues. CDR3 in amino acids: CASGKLAGVLDTDTQYF. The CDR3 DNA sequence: TGTGCCAGCGGGAAGCTAGCGGGAGTTTTGGACACAGATACGCAGTATTTT.

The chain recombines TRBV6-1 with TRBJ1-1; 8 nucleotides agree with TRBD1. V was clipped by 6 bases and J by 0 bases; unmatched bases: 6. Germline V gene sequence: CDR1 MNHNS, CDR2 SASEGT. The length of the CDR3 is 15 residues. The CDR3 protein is CASSLQGDMNTEAFF. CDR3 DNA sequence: TGTGCCAGCAGCCTACAGGGGGACATGAACACTGAAGCTTTCTTT.

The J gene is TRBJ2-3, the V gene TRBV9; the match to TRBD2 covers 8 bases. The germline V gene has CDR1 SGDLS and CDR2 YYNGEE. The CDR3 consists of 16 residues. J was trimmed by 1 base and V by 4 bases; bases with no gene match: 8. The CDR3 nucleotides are TGTGCCAGCAGCCCCCTTAGCGGGATGGGCACAGATACGCAGTATTTT. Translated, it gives CASSPLSGMGTDTQYF.

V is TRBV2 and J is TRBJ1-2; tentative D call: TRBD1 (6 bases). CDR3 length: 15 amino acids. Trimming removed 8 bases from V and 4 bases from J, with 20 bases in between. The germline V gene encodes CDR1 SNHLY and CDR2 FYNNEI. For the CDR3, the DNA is TGTGCCAGCTCCCGTGGGGGGGGCGCGGGCTATGGCTACACCTTC. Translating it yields CASSRGGGAGYGYTF.

CDR3 amino acids: CASSPLTGAYEQYF. The CDR3 nucleotides read TGTGCCAGCAGTCCGCTGACAGGGGCCTACGAGCAGTACTTC. The chain couples TRBV27 to TRBJ2-7, with 8 bases fitting TRBD1. With 5 bases clipped from V and 2 bases from J, the junction kept 5 bases outside the gene matches. This CDR3 contains 14 residues. Germline V gene lookup returns CDR1 MNHEY and CDR2 SMNVEV (reference sequence).

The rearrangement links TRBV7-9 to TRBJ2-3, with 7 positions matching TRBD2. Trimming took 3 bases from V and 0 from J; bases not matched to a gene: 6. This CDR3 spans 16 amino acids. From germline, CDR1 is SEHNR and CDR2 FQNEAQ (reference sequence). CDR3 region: CASSLGVSGSTDTQYF. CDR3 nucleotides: TGTGCCAGCAGCTTGGGGGTTAGCGGGAGCACAGATACGCAGTATTTT.

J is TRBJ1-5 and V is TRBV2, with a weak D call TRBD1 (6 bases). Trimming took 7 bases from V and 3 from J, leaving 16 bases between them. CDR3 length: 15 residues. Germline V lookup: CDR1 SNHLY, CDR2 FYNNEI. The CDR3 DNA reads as TGTGCCAGCATCCCGGACAGTCCTCACAATCAGCCCCAGCATTTT. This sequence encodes CASIPDSPHNQPQHF.

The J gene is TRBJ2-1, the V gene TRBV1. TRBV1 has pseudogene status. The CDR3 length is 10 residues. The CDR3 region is CTSSGREQFF. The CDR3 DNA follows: TGCACCAGCAGCGGTCGTGAGCAGTTCTTC.

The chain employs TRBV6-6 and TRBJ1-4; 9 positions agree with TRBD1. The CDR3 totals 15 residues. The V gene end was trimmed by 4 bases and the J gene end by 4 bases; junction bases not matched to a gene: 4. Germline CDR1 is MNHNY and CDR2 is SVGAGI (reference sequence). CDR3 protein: CASSSGTGFNEKLFF. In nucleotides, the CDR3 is TGTGCCAGCAGTTCTGGGACAGGGTTTAATGAAAAACTGTTTTTT.

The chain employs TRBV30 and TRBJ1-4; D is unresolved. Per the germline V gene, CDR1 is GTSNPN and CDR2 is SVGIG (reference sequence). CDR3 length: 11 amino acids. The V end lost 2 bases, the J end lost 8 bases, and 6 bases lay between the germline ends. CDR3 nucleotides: TGTGCCTGGAGTCGCCGGGAAAAACTGTTTTTT. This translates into CAWSRREKLFF.

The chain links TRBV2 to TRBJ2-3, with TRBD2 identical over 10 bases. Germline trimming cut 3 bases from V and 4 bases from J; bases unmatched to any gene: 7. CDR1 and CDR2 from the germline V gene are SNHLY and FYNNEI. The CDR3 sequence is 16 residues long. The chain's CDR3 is CASSDGGLAGADTQYF. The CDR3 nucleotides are TGTGCCAGCAGTGATGGGGGGCTAGCGGGGGCAGATACGCAGTATTTT.

As DNA, the CDR3 is TGTGCCTCCCATGTCCGGGGTCTCCCGCAGTATTTT. Translation: CASHVRGLPQYF. The V gene is TRBV2, the J gene TRBJ2-3; maybe TRBD2 (5 bases). This CDR3 region has 12 residues. CDR1 is SNHLY and CDR2 is FYNNEI in the germline V gene. The V end was cut by 11 bases, the J end by 10 bases, with 19 bases between.

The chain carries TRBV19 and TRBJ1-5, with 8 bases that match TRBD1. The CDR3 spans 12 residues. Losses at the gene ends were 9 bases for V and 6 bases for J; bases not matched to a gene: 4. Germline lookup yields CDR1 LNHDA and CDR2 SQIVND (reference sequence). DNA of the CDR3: TGTGCCAGCCAGGGGGCGGGTCAGCCCCAGCATTTT. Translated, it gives CASQGAGQPQHF.

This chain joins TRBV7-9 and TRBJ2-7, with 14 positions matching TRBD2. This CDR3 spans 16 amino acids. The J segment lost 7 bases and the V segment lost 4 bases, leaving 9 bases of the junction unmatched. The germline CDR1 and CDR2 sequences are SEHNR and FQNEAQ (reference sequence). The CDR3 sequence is CASSYVGLAGGGEQYF. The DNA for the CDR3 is TGTGCCAGCAGCTACGTTGGACTAGCGGGAGGTGGGGAGCAGTACTTC.

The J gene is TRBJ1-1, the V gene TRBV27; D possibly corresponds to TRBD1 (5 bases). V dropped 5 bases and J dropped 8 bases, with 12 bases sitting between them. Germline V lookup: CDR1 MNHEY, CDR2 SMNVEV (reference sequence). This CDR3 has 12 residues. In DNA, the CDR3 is TGTGCCAGCAGTCTGGGGGGTGGGGAAGCTTTCTTT. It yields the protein CASSLGGGEAFF.

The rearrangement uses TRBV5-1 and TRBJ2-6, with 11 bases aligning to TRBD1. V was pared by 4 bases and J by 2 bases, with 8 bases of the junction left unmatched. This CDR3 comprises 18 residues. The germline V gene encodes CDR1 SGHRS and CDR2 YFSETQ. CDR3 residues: CASSTGQGARTGANVLTF. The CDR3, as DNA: TGCGCCAGCAGCACAGGACAGGGGGCGCGTACTGGGGCCAACGTCCTGACTTTC.